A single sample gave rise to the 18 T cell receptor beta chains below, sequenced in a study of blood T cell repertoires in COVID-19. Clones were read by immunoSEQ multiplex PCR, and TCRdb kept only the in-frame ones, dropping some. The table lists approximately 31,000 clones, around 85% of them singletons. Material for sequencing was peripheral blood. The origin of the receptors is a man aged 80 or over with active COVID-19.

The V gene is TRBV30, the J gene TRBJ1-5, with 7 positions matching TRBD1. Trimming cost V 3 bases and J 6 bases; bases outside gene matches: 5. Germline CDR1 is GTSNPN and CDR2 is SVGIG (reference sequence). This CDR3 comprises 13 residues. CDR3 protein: CAWRTGIGQPQHF. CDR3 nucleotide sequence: TGTGCCTGGAGGACAGGGATTGGTCAGCCCCAGCATTTT. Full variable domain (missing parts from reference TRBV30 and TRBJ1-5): SQTIHQWPATLVQPVGSPLSLECTVEGTSNPNLYWYRQAAGRGLQLLFYSVGIGQISSEVPQNLSASRPQDRQFILSSKKLLLSDSGFYLCAWRTGIGQPQHFGDGTRLSIL.

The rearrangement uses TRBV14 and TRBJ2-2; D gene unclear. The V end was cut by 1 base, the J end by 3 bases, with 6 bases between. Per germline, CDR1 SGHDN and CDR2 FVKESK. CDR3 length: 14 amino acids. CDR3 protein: CASSQGRYTGELFF. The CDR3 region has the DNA TGTGCCAGCAGCCAAGGCAGATACACCGGGGAGCTGTTTTTT.

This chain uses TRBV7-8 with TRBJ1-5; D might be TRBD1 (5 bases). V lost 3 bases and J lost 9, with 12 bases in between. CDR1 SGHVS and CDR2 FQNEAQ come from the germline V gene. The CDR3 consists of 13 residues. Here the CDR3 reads CASSFQGPRPQHF. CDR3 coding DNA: TGTGCCAGCAGCTTTCAGGGCCCTCGGCCCCAGCATTTT.

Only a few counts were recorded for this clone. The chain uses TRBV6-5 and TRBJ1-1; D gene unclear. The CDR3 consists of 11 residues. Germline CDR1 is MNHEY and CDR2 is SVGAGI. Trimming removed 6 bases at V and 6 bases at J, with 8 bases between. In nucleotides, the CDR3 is TGTGCCAGCAGATCCTCGGCTGAAGCTTTCTTT. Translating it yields CASRSSAEAFF.

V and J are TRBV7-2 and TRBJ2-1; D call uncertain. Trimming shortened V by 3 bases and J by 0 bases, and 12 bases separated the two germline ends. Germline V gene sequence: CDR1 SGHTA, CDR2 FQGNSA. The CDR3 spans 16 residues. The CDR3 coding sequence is TGTGCCAGCAGCTTGCTATCGGGTGGCTCCTACAATGAGCAGTTCTTC. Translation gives CASSLLSGGSYNEQFF.

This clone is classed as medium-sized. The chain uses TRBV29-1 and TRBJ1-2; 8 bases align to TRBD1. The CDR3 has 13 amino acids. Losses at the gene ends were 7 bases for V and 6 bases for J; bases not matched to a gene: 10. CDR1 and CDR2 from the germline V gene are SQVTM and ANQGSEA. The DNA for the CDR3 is TGCAGCGCCCCGGACAGGGTGGGGGATGGCTACACCTTC. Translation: CSAPDRVGDGYTF.

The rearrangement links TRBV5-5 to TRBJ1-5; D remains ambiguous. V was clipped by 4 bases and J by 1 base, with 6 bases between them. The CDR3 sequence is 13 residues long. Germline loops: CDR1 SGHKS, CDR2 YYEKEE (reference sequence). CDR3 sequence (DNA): TGTGCCAGCAGCAAGCACAGCAATCAGCCCCAGCATTTT. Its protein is CASSKHSNQPQHF.

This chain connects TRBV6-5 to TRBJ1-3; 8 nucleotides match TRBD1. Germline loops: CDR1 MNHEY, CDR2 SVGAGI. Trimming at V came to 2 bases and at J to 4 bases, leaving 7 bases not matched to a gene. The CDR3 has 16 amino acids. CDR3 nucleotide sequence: TGTGCCAGCAGTTACGCCCCCGGGACAGGAGGAAACACCATATATTTT. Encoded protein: CASSYAPGTGGNTIYF.

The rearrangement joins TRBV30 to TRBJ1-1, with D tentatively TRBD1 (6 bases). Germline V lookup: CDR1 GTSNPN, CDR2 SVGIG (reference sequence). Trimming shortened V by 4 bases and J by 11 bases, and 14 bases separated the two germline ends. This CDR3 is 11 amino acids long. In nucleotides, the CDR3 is TGTGCCTGGACGGGGGGGCCTAGGGCTTTCTTT. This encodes CAWTGGPRAFF.

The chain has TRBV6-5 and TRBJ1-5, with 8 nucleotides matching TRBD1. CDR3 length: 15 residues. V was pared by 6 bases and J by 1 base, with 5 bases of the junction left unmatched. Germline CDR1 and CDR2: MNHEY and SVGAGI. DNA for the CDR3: TGTGCCAGCAGCTTCGGACAGGGAAGCAATCAGCCCCAGCATTTT. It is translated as CASSFGQGSNQPQHF.

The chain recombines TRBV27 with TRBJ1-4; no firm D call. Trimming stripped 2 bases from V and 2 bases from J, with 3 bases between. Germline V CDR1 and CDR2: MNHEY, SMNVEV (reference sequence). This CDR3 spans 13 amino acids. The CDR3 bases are TGTGCCAGCAGTTTAGGCACTAATGAAAAACTGTTTTTT. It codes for CASSLGTNEKLFF.

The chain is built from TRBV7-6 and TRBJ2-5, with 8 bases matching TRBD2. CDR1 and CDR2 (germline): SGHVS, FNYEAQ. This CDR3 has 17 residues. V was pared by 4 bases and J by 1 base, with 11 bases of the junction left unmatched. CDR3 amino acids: CASSSPPERGLQETQYF. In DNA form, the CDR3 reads TGTGCCAGCAGCTCCCCCCCGGAGCGGGGGCTCCAAGAGACCCAGTACTTC.

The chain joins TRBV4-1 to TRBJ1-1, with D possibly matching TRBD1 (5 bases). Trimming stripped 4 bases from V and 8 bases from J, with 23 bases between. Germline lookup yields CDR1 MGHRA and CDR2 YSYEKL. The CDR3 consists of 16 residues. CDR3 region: CASSRYPGVFQGEAFF. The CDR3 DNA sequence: TGCGCCAGCAGCCGATACCCCGGAGTCTTCCAGGGAGAAGCTTTCTTT.

The CDR3 bases are TGTGCCAGTAGGTTGACGGGGACAGGTATGTACGAGCAGTACTTC. The encoded protein is CASRLTGTGMYEQYF. The V call is TRBV19, the J call TRBJ2-7, with 8 bases fitting TRBD1. CDR1 is LNHDA, CDR2 SQIVND, per germline (reference sequence). The CDR3 loop spans 15 amino acids. With V trimmed by 6 bases and J by 4 bases, 11 bases remained unmatched.

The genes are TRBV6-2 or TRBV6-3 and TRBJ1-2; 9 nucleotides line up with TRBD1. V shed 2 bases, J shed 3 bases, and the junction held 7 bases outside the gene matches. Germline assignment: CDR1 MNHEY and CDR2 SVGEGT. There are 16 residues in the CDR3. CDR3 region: CASSYRTGGRDYGYTF. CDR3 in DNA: TGTGCCAGCAGTTACCGAACAGGGGGCCGGGACTATGGCTACACCTTC.

The CDR3 nucleotides are TGTGCCAGCAGCTTAACCGGGGATGGCTACACCTTC. This gives the protein CASSLTGDGYTF. V and J are TRBV7-2 and TRBJ1-2; D is undetermined. V was pared by 2 bases and J by 6 bases, with 7 bases between. In germline, CDR1 is SGHTA, CDR2 FQGNSA. The CDR3 has 12 residues.

CDR3 sequence (DNA): TGTGCCACCGCTCCGACCGGGGGATCCTACAATGAGCAGTTCTTC. It codes for CATAPTGGSYNEQFF. The rearrangement uses TRBV19 and TRBJ2-1; possible D gene TRBD2, 6 bases. The germline V gene encodes CDR1 LNHDA and CDR2 SQIVND (reference sequence). CDR3 length equals 15 residues. V dropped 10 bases and J dropped 1 base, with 17 bases sitting between them. Filled out from reference TRBV19 and TRBJ2-1, the complete variable domain reads DGGITQSPKYLFRKEGQNVTLSCEQNLNHDAMYWYRQDPGQGLRLIYYSQIVNDFQKGDIAEGYSVSREKKESFPLTVTSAQKNPTAFYLCATAPTGGSYNEQFFGPGTRLTVL.

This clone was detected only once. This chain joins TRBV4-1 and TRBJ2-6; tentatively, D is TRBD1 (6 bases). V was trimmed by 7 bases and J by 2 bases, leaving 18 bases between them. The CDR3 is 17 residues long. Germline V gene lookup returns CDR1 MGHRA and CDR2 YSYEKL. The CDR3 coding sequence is TGCGCCAGCACCGACGTACAGGGAAGTGCTGGGGCCAACGTCCTGACTTTC. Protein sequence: CASTDVQGSAGANVLTF.